This entry lists 18 T cell receptor beta chains sequenced from one sample in a study of T cells in Graves' hyperthyroidism and ophthalmopathy. Authors of the study amplified TCR beta CDR3 regions from RNA transcripts. Initially, a first-round RT-PCR of the TCR CDR3 employed the HTBI primer set. A single record per CDR3 protein comes from TCRdb applying MiXCR to the multiplex PCR reads. The data show a few hundred thousand distinct CDR3 sequences, roughly 15% seen once. What was sequenced was blood. These receptors came from a young woman with Graves' hyperthyroidism.

In the case of this clonotype: A read error may explain this, as a much larger clone is one base away. The rearrangement joins TRBV12-3 or TRBV12-4 to TRBJ2-1; the D gene is possibly TRBD1 (5 bases). V lost 6 bases, J lost 4 bases, and 10 bases lay in between. CDR3 length: 13 residues. The CDR3 DNA is TGTGCCAGCAGCCCTAACAGGTACAATGAGCAGTTCTTC. Protein product: CASSPNRYNEQFF.

V gene TRBV15 combines with J gene TRBJ2-2; D is perhaps TRBD2 (6 bases). V lost 3 bases and J lost 2, with 16 bases in between. CDR3 length: 17 residues. The germline V gene encodes CDR1 LNHNV and CDR2 YYDKDF (reference sequence). CDR3 nucleotides: TGTGCCACCAGCAGGGACCCCGGAGGGCGTAACACCGGGGAGCTGTTTTTT. This translates into CATSRDPGGRNTGELFF.

Ten or more counts support this clonotype. This chain links TRBV11-2 with TRBJ2-4; unclear D gene. The germline CDR1 and CDR2 sequences are SGHAT and FQNNGV. Between the trimmed V and J ends, which lost 3 bases and 9 bases, there was a span of 6 bases. This CDR3 is 11 amino acids long. The CDR3 protein is CASSFHGIQYF. In nucleotides, the CDR3 is TGTGCCAGCAGCTTTCACGGCATTCAGTACTTC.

This clonotype was counted ten times or more. The V and J genes are TRBV28 and TRBJ2-7; TRBD1 is a possible D gene (6 bases). Germline loops: CDR1 MDHEN, CDR2 SYDVKM. The CDR3 loop spans 13 amino acids. V was shortened by 6 bases and J by 7 bases, with 16 bases between the two germline ends. The CDR3 DNA follows: TGTGCCAGCAGGGCAACAGGGTTAGGGGAGCAGTACTTC. Translating it yields CASRATGLGEQYF.

This clonotype was recorded a few times. This chain links TRBV27 with TRBJ1-5, with TRBD1 identical over 8 bases. Germline V gene data show CDR1 as MNHEY and CDR2 as SMNVEV (reference sequence). Trimming at V came to 5 bases and at J to 2 bases, leaving 8 bases not matched to a gene. The CDR3 totals 16 residues. The CDR3 is CASSPSGGAGNQPQHF. For the CDR3, the DNA is TGTGCCAGCAGTCCCTCAGGGGGCGCGGGCAATCAGCCCCAGCATTTT.

This clonotype appeared many times. Relative to the germline gene, one junction end is altered; a read error may explain this. V usage is TRBV28 and J usage is TRBJ2-5, with 10 bases fitting TRBD1. The CDR3 length is 13 residues. CDR1 MDHEN and CDR2 SYDVKM come from the germline V gene. CDR3 residues: CASSSPDRGGWDF. For the CDR3, the DNA is TGTGCCAGCAGTTCCCCGGACAGGGGGGGCTGGGACTTC.

This sequence joins TRBV10-1 and TRBJ2-2, with 7 bases identical to TRBD2. The V gene end was trimmed by 1 base and the J gene end by 2 bases; junction bases not matched to a gene: 10. The CDR3 runs to 18 residues. Looked up from germline, CDR1 is WNHNN and CDR2 is SYGVQD (reference sequence). The CDR3 loop is CASSEFWGSSGNTGELFF. The CDR3 nucleotides read TGCGCCAGCAGTGAGTTCTGGGGGTCTAGCGGTAACACCGGGGAGCTGTTTTTT.

At least ten counts were recorded for this clonotype. As DNA, the CDR3 is TGTGCCAGCAGCTTAGATGCCTCGCAAGAGACCCAGTACTTC. Translated: CASSLDASQETQYF. This sequence joins TRBV13 and TRBJ2-5, with D uncertain. The ends were cut back, 1 base at V and 2 bases at J, with 8 bases in the middle. The CDR3 is 14 amino acids. Looked up from germline, CDR1 is PRHDT and CDR2 is FYEKMQ (reference sequence).

V usage is TRBV10-3 and J usage is TRBJ2-5; D gene ambiguous. The V end lost 3 bases, the J end lost 5 bases, and 13 bases lay between the germline ends. Germline V gene sequence: CDR1 ENHRY, CDR2 SYGVKD. The CDR3 contains 14 residues. CDR3 sequence reads: CAISDSNLPETQYF. CDR3 nucleotides: TGTGCCATCAGTGATTCTAATCTTCCGGAGACCCAGTACTTC.

At least ten counts were recorded for this clonotype. The chain couples TRBV28 to TRBJ2-3; 7 bases align to TRBD1. Germline trimming cut 7 bases from V and 0 bases from J; bases unmatched to any gene: 4. This CDR3 spans 14 amino acids. CDR1 and CDR2 (germline): MDHEN, SYDVKM. The CDR3 protein is CASTDRTSTDTQYF. The CDR3 DNA is TGTGCCAGCACGGACAGGACCAGCACAGATACGCAGTATTTT.

A few counts support this clonotype. A read error may produce the germline difference seen at one junction end. The V gene is TRBV5-5, the J gene TRBJ1-1; TRBD1 is a possible D gene (5 bases). The CDR3 consists of 14 residues. The germline V gene encodes CDR1 SGHKS and CDR2 YYEKEE (reference sequence). The CDR3 spells CASSLERDPGGASF. CDR3 DNA sequence: TGTGCCAGCAGCTTGGAAAGGGACCCCGGGGGAGCTTCCTTT.

This clonotype appeared many times. The CDR3 coding sequence is TGTGCCAGCAGGGGCCTGAACACAGATACGCAGTATTTT. This codes for CASRGLNTDTQYF. The chain recombines TRBV6-2 or TRBV6-3 with TRBJ2-3; D unresolved. The CDR3 has 13 residues. Trimming removed 6 bases from V and 2 bases from J, with 9 bases in between. The germline V gene encodes CDR1 MNHEY and CDR2 SVGEGT.

In its sample, this clonotype was seen many times. The chain has TRBV5-1 and TRBJ2-7, with 9 bases that match TRBD2. This CDR3 spans 15 amino acids. The germline gives CDR1 SGHRS, CDR2 YFSETQ. The J segment lost 5 bases and the V segment lost 0 bases, leaving 6 bases of the junction unmatched. CDR3 nucleotide sequence: TGCGCCAGCAGCTTGGATGGCGGGAGGGAGGACGAGCAGTACTTC. Protein sequence: CASSLDGGREDEQYF.

The rearrangement links TRBV7-9 to TRBJ2-3; 9 bases match TRBD2. The CDR3 has 16 amino acids. Per germline, CDR1 SEHNR and CDR2 FQNEAQ (reference sequence). V shed 5 bases, J shed 1 base, and the junction held 7 bases outside the gene matches. In DNA, the CDR3 is TGTGCCAGCAGCCCAATAGCGGGAGTCGGCACAGATACGCAGTATTTT. Protein: CASSPIAGVGTDTQYF.

This clonotype was recorded many times. The chain is built from TRBV5-1 and TRBJ2-2; the match to TRBD2 covers 9 bases. V was clipped by 6 bases and J by 4 bases; unmatched bases: 16. The CDR3 loop spans 18 amino acids. Germline V gene lookup returns CDR1 SGHRS and CDR2 YFSETQ. The CDR3: CASTAHQREASLTGELFF. The CDR3 nucleotides are TGCGCCAGCACCGCACATCAGCGGGAGGCCTCCCTCACCGGGGAGCTGTTTTTT.

This clonotype was seen ten or more times. The J gene is TRBJ1-1, the V gene TRBV20-1; D perhaps matches TRBD1 (5 bases). The germline V gene has CDR1 DFQATT and CDR2 SNEGSKA (reference sequence). Trimming cost V 2 bases and J 6 bases, with 13 bases left between them. This CDR3 region has 13 residues. The CDR3 sequence is CSARQGVGSEAFF. The CDR3 DNA reads TGCAGTGCTAGACAGGGAGTTGGGTCTGAAGCTTTCTTT.

This clonotype has more than one count but fewer than ten. A read error may produce the germline difference seen at one junction end. This chain uses TRBV6-5 with TRBJ2-7; D uncertain. CDR3 size: 13 residues. Germline loops: CDR1 MNHEY, CDR2 SVGAGI. CDR3 protein: CVSSYPNSGEQCF. The CDR3 DNA reads TGTGTCAGCAGTTACCCGAACTCGGGCGAGCAGTGCTTC.

A word on this clonotype: A single base separates this from a much larger clone, so it may be a read error. The chain employs TRBV12-3 or TRBV12-4 and TRBJ2-3; no reliable D call. There are 14 residues in the CDR3. This CDR3 reads CASSSMQATDAQYF. CDR3 DNA: TGTGCCAGCAGTTCGATGCAGGCAACAGATGCGCAGTATTTT.